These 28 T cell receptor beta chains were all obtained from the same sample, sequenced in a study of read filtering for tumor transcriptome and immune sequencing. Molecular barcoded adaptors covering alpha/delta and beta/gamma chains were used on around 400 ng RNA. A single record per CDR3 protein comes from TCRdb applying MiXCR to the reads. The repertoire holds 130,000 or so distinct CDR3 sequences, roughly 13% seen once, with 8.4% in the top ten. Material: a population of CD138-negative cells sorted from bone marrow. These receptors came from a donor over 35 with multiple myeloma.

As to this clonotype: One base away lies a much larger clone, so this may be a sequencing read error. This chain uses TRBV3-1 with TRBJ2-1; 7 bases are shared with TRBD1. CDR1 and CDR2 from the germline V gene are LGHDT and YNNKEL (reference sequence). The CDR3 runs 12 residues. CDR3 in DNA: TGTGCCAGCAGCCCGGGACAGAGTGAGCTGTTCTTC. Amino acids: CASSPGQSELFF.

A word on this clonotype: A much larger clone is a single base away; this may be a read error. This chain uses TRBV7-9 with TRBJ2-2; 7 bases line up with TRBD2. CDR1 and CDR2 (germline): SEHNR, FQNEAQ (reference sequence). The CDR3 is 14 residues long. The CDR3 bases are TGTGCCAGCAGCGCGGGAGCTAACACCGGGGAGCCGTTTTTT. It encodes CASSAGANTGEPFF.

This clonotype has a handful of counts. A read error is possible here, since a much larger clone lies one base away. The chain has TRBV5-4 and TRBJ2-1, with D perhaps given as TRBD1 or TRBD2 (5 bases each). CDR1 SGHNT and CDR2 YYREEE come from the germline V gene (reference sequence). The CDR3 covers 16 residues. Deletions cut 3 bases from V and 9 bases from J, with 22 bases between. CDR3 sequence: CASSSPSRLSGSEQFF. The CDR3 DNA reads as TGTGCCAGCAGCTCCCCGTCCCGTCTGTCAGGGAGTGAGCAGTTCTTC.

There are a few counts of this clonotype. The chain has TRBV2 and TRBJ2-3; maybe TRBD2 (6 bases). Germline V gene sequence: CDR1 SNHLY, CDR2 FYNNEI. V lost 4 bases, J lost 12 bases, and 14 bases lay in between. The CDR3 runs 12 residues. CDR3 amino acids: CASSAPGGPQYF. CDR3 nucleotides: TGTGCCAGCAGTGCCCCCGGAGGGCCCCAGTATTTT.

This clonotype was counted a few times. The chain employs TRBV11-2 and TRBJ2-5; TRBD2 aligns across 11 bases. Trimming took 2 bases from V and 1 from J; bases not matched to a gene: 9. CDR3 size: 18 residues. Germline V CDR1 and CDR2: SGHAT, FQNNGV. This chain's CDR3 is CASSLTTSGNFLQETQYF. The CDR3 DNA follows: TGTGCCAGCAGCTTAACGACTAGCGGGAACTTCCTCCAAGAGACCCAGTACTTC. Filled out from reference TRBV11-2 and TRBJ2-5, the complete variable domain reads EAGVAQSPRYKIIEKRQSVAFWCNPISGHATLYWYQQILGQGPKLLIQFQNNGVVDDSQLPKDRFSAERLKGVDSTLKIQPAKLEDSAVYLCASSLTTSGNFLQETQYFGPGTRLLVL.

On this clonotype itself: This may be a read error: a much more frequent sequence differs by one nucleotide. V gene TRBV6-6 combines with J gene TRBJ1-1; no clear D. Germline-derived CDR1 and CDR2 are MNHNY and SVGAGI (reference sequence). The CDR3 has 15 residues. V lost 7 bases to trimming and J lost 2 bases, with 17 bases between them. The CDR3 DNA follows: TGTGCCAGCACCAAAGAGGGAGGTCTAAACACTGAAGCTTTCTTT. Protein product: CASTKEGGLNTEAFF.

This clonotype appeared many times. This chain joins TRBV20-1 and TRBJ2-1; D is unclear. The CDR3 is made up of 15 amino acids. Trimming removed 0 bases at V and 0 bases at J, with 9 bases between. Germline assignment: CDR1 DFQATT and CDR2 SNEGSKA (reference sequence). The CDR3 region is CSARDSSSSYNEQFF. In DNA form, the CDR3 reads TGCAGTGCTAGAGATTCCTCGAGCTCCTACAATGAGCAGTTCTTC.

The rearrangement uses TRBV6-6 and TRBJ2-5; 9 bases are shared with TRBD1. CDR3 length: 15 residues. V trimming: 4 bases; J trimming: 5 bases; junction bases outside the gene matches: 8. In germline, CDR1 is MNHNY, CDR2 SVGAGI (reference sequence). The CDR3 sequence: CASSCTQGAGETQYF. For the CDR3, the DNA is TGTGCCAGCAGTTGTACACAGGGGGCCGGGGAGACCCAGTACTTC.

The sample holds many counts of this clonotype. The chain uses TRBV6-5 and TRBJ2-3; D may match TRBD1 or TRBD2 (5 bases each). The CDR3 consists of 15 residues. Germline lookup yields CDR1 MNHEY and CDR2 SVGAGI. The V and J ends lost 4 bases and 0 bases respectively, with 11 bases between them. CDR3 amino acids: CASSFRDGSTDTQYF. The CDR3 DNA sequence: TGTGCCAGCAGTTTCCGGGACGGTAGCACAGATACGCAGTATTTT.

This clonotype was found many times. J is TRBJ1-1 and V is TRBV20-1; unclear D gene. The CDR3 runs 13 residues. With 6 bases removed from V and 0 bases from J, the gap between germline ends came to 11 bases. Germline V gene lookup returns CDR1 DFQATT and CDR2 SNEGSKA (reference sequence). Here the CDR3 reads CSALTLMNTEAFF. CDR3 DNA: TGCAGTGCACTGACACTCATGAACACTGAAGCTTTCTTT.

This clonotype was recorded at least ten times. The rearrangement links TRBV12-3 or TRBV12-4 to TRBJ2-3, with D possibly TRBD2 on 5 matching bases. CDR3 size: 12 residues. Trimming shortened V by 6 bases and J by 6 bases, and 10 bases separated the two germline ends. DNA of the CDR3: TGTGCCAGCAGCCCAACGGGGGATACGCAGTATTTT. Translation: CASSPTGDTQYF.

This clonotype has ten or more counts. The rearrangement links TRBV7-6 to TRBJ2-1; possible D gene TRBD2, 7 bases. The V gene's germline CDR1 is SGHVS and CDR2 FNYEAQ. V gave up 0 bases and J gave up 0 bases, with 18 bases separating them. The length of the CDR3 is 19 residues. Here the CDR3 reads CASSLAGGGPQGSYNEQFF. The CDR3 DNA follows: TGTGCCAGCAGCTTAGCAGGGGGAGGGCCTCAAGGCTCCTACAATGAGCAGTTCTTC.

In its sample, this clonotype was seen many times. The CDR3, as DNA: TGTGCCAGCAGCTTAGGGCGGGAGCGTGATACGCAGTATTTT. This encodes CASSLGRERDTQYF. The V call is TRBV7-2, the J call TRBJ2-3, with 7 bases lining up with TRBD2. The germline V gene has CDR1 SGHTA and CDR2 FQGNSA. V lost 1 base to trimming and J lost 6 bases; unmatched junction nucleotides: 4. This CDR3 has 14 residues.

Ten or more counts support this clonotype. CDR3 sequence: CSARRFSNQPQHF. The CDR3 DNA follows: TGCAGTGCTAGGCGGTTTAGCAATCAGCCCCAGCATTTT. The chain recombines TRBV20-1 with TRBJ1-5; D gene ambiguous. The CDR3 sequence is 13 residues long. The V end lost 3 bases, the J end lost 0 bases, and 6 bases lay between the germline ends. Per the germline V gene, CDR1 is DFQATT and CDR2 is SNEGSKA (reference sequence).

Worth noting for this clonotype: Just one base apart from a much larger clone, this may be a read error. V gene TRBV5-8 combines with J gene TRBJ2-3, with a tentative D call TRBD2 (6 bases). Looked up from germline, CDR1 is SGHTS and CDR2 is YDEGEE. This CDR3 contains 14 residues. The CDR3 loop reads CAGSLNWGADTQYF. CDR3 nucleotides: TGTGCCGGCAGCTTGAACTGGGGGGCAGATACGCAGTATTTT.

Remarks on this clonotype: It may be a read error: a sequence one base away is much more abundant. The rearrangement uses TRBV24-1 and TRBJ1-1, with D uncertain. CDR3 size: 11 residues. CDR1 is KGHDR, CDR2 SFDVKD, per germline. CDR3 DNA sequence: TGTGCCGCCAGACGGGGCACTGAAGCTTTCTTT. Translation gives CAARRGTEAFF.

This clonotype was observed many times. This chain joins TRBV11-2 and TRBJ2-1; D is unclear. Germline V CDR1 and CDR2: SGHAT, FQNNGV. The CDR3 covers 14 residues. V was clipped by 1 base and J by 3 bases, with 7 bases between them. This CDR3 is CASSLGGNYNEQFF. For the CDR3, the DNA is TGTGCCAGCAGCTTAGGTGGGAACTACAATGAGCAGTTCTTC.

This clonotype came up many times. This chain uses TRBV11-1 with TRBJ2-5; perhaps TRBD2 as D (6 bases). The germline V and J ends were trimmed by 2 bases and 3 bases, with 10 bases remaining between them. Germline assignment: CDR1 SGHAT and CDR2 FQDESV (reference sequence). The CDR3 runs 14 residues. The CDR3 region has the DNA TGTGCCAGCAGCTTATATGGGAGGAAAGAGACCCAGTACTTC. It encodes CASSLYGRKETQYF. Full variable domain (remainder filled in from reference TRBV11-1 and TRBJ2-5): EAEVAQSPRYKITEKSQAVAFWCDPISGHATLYWYRQILGQGPELLVQFQDESVVDDSQLPKDRFSAERLKGVDSTLKIQPAELGDSAMYLCASSLYGRKETQYFGPGTRLLVL.

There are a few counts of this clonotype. The CDR3 region has the DNA TGTGCCAGCAGTTTAAAAGGGCCTTACAATGAGCAGTTCTTC. It encodes CASSLKGPYNEQFF. This chain joins TRBV27 and TRBJ2-1; no clear D. V was trimmed by 2 bases and J by 4 bases, leaving 9 bases between them. The CDR3 has 14 amino acids. Germline V gene data show CDR1 as MNHEY and CDR2 as SMNVEV (reference sequence).

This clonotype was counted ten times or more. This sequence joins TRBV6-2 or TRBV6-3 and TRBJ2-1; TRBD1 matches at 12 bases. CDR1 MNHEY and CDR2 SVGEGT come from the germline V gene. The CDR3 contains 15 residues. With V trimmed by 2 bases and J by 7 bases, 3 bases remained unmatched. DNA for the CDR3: TGTGCCAGCAGTTACGGGACAGGGGGCAGTAATGAGCAGTTCTTC. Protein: CASSYGTGGSNEQFF.

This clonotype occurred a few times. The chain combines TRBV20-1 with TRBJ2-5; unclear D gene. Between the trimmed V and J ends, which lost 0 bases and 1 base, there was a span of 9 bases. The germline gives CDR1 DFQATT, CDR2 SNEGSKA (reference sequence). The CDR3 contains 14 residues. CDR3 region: CSAREGSGQETQYF. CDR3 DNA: TGCAGTGCTAGAGAAGGCTCAGGCCAAGAGACCCAGTACTTC.

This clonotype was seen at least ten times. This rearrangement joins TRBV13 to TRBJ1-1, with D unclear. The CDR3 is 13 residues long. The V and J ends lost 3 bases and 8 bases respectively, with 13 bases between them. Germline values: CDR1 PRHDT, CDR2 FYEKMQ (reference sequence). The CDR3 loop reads CASSLTPSREAFF. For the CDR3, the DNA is TGTGCCAGCAGCTTGACCCCCTCTAGGGAAGCTTTCTTT.

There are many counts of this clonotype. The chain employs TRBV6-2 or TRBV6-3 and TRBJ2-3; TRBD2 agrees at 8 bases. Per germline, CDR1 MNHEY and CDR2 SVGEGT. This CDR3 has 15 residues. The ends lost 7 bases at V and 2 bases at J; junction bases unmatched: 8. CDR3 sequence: CASTLRGGYTDTQYF. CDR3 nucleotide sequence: TGTGCCAGCACCCTACGGGGGGGCTACACAGATACGCAGTATTTT.

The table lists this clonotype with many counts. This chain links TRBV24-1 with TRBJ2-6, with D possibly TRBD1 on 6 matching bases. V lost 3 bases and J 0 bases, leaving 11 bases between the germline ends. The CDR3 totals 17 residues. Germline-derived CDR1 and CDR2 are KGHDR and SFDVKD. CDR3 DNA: TGTGCCACCAGTGATCCTAAGGGGGTCTCTGGGGCCAACGTCCTGACTTTC. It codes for CATSDPKGVSGANVLTF.

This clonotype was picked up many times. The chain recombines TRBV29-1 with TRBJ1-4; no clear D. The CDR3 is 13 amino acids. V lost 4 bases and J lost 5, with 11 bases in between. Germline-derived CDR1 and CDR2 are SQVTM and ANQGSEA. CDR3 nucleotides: TGCAGCGTTGCTGGAGGCTTAAATGAAAAACTGTTTTTT. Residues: CSVAGGLNEKLFF. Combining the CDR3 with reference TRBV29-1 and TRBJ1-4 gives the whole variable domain SAVISQKPSRDICQRGTSLTIQCQVDSQVTMMFWYRQQPGQSLTLIATANQGSEATYESGFVIDKFPISRPNLTFSTLTVSNMSPEDSSIYLCSVAGGLNEKLFFGSGTQLSVL.

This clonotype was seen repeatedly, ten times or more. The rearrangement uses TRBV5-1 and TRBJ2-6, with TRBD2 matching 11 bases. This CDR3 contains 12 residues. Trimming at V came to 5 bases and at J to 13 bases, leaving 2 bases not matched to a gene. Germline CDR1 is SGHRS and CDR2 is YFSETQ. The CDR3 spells CASRLAGEVLTF. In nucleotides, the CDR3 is TGCGCCAGCAGACTAGCGGGAGAGGTCCTGACTTTC.

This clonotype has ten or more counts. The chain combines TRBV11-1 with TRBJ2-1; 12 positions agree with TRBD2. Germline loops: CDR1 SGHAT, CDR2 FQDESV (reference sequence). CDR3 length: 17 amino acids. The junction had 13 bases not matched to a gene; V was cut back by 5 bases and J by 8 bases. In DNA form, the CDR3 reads TGTGCCAGCAGCCCCCGGACTAGCGGGATGCGGGGCGATGAGCAGTTCTTC. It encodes CASSPRTSGMRGDEQFF.

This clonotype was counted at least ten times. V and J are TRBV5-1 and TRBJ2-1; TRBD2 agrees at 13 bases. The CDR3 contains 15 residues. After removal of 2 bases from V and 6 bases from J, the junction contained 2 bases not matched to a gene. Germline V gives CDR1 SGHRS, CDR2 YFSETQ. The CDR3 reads CASSFTSGRANEQFF. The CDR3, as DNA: TGCGCCAGCAGCTTTACTAGCGGGAGGGCCAATGAGCAGTTCTTC.